The next 7 T cell receptor beta chains were all read from a single sample in a study of siplizumab effects on memory and regulatory T cells. Here immunoSEQ multiplex PCR was the method, and the copy in TCRdb shows in-frame clones only, minus some. The repertoire holds about 63,000 clones, approximately 87% seen once, with 3% to 4% in the top ten. The specimen was memory CD4+ T cells sorted from blood. Every receptor here comes from a human donor in good health.

This chain uses TRBV5-1 with TRBJ2-7; TRBD2 agrees at 7 bases. The CDR3 spans 14 residues. V shed 1 base, J shed 4 bases, and the junction held 5 bases outside the gene matches. Germline loops: CDR1 SGHRS, CDR2 YFSETQ. Here the CDR3 DNA reads TGCGCCAGCAGCTTGCGGACTAGGGGATACGAGCAGTACTTC. Translated: CASSLRTRGYEQYF.

This chain connects TRBV11-2 to TRBJ2-7; 13 bases map to TRBD2. Germline CDR1 SGHAT, CDR2 FQNNGV. The CDR3 contains 14 residues. V dropped 3 bases and J dropped 7; count of bases not matched to a gene: 3. CDR3 DNA: TGTGCCAGCAGCTTCGGACTAGCGGGAGAAGAGCAGTACTTC. This encodes CASSFGLAGEEQYF.

This clone occurred many times. The rearrangement links TRBV30 to TRBJ1-1; D is unresolved. The germline V gene has CDR1 GTSNPN and CDR2 SVGIG (reference sequence). The CDR3 totals 12 residues. Trimming shortened V by 4 bases and J by 1 base, and 7 bases separated the two germline ends. The CDR3 nucleotides read TGTGCCTGGAAACGGGCGAACACTGAAGCTTTCTTT. Protein product: CAWKRANTEAFF.

The chain uses TRBV19 and TRBJ2-5; D is ambiguous. Trimming shortened V by 5 bases and J by 2 bases, and 9 bases separated the two germline ends. Germline lookup yields CDR1 LNHDA and CDR2 SQIVND (reference sequence). The CDR3 consists of 13 residues. The CDR3 bases are TGTGCCAGTAGTCTCGGATCTCAAGAGACCCAGTACTTC. Its protein is CASSLGSQETQYF.

The chain employs TRBV4-1 and TRBJ2-2, with no clear D. Germline lookup yields CDR1 MGHRA and CDR2 YSYEKL. V gave up 1 base and J gave up 6 bases, with 9 bases separating them. The length of the CDR3 is 14 residues. CDR3 sequence reads: CASSQGGVPGELFF. Here the CDR3 DNA reads TGCGCCAGCAGCCAAGGTGGGGTCCCCGGGGAGCTGTTTTTT.

CDR3 nucleotides: TGTGCCAGCAGTTTAAATGACAGGGTGGGCACCGGGGAGCTGTTTTTT. It specifies CASSLNDRVGTGELFF. V is TRBV27 and J is TRBJ2-2; 7 positions agree with TRBD1. The germline V gene has CDR1 MNHEY and CDR2 SMNVEV (reference sequence). Trimming cost V 2 bases and J 4 bases; bases outside gene matches: 7. The CDR3 sequence is 16 residues long.

This chain joins TRBV7-2 and TRBJ2-7; D remains unclear. The CDR3 is 13 residues long. Germline CDR1 SGHTA, CDR2 FQGNSA. V lost 1 base and J lost 4, with 8 bases in between. As DNA, the CDR3 is TGTGCCAGCAGCTTAGGGGTTAGTTACGAGCAGTACTTC. It is translated as CASSLGVSYEQYF.